A selection of T cell receptor beta chains follows, all from one sample in a study of control samples from healthy donors and cancer patients. Sequenced by immunoSEQ multiplex PCR; TCRdb stores in-frame clones only, minus some. Of about 120,000 clones listed, more than 80% are singletons. The sequenced material came from PBMCs. The receptors here all came from a woman between 50 and 59 years old with colorectal cancer. CDR3s include the opening cysteine and the closing phenylalanine or tryptophan. D genes are given only for firm matches. Clone size is given for some rows only: seen once, a few or many times, or a class if the clone is expanded.

TRBJ1-6	TRBD1	14	NA	TRBV20-1	CSASEGTGSSPLHF	TGCAGTGCTAGTGAGGGGACAGGGAGTTCACCCCTCCACTTT
TRBJ2-1	TRBD2	13	NA	TRBV30	CAWSGSGRGAQFF	TGTGCCTGGAGTGGCAGCGGGAGAGGAGCTCAGTTCTTC
TRBJ2-7	NA	14	NA	TRBV2	CASRPSAGTSEQYF	TGTGCCAGCAGGCCCTCGGCGGGAACCAGCGAGCAGTACTTC
TRBJ1-1	NA	16	NA	TRBV28	CASSFSRWGEDTEAFF	TGTGCCAGCAGTTTCTCCCGTTGGGGCGAGGACACTGAAGCTTTCTTT
TRBJ2-7	TRBD1	16	NA	TRBV7-6	CASSSPRGTGEGVQYF	TGTGCCAGCAGCTCCCCCCGAGGGACAGGGGAAGGGGTGCAGTACTTC
TRBJ2-1	TRBD2	17	NA	TRBV3-1/TRBV3-2	CASSRSRGTSGSYEQFF	TGTGCCAGCAGCCGAAGCCGGGGGACTAGCGGGAGTTATGAGCAGTTCTTC
TRBJ1-2	NA	14	NA	TRBV5-1	CASSLGDGQDGYTF	TGCGCCAGCAGCTTGGGGGACGGCCAAGATGGCTACACCTTC
TRBJ1-1	NA	17	NA	TRBV5-4	CASSPAPPQGDLTEAFF	TGTGCCAGCAGCCCGGCCCCCCCCCAGGGCGATTTGACTGAAGCTTTCTTT
TRBJ2-1	TRBD2	15	NA	TRBV5-1	CASSPETSGPNEQFF	TGCGCCAGCAGCCCCGAGACTAGCGGGCCCAATGAGCAGTTCTTC
TRBJ2-1	TRBD2	15	NA	TRBV28	CASRPGLAGQGEQFF	TGTGCCAGCAGACCCGGACTAGCGGGACAGGGTGAGCAGTTCTTC
TRBJ1-2	TRBD1	15	NA	TRBV5-6	CASSPRDRDSYGYTF	TGTGCCAGCAGCCCACGGGACAGAGATTCCTATGGCTACACCTTC
TRBJ2-1	TRBD2	13	once	TRBV19	CATTRDYNNEQFF	TGTGCCACCACCCGGGACTACAACAATGAGCAGTTCTTC
TRBJ2-1	TRBD1	18	NA	TRBV7-3	CASSLGDGPGQTRNEQFF	TGTGCCAGCAGCCTAGGGGACGGTCCGGGACAGACTCGAAATGAGCAGTTCTTC
TRBJ1-2	NA	16	NA	TRBV19	CASRPISAGQNYGYTF	TGTGCCAGTAGACCCATATCGGCAGGGCAGAACTATGGCTACACCTTC
TRBJ1-1	NA	13	NA	TRBV30	CAWSVRGNTEAFF	TGTGCCTGGAGTGTCAGGGGGAACACTGAAGCTTTCTTT
TRBJ1-1	TRBD1	12	NA	TRBV12-3/TRBV12-4	CASSPGARGAFF	TGTGCCAGCAGCCCGGGGGCCAGGGGGGCTTTCTTT
TRBJ1-2	NA	15	NA	TRBV5-1	CASSLASGFPYGYTF	TGCGCCAGCAGCTTGGCCTCGGGCTTCCCCTATGGCTACACCTTC
TRBJ1-5	NA	13	NA	TRBV20-1	CSASYEGHQPQHF	TGCAGTGCTAGTTATGAGGGGCACCAGCCCCAGCATTTT
TRBJ1-2	NA	13	NA	TRBV4-1	CASSQDTEYGYTF	TGCGCCAGCAGCCAAGATACAGAGTATGGCTACACCTTC
TRBJ2-5	TRBD2	15	NA	TRBV15	CATSPGGGRQETQYF	TGTGCCACCAGCCCCGGCGGGGGGAGGCAAGAGACCCAGTACTTC
TRBJ1-2	TRBD1	14	NA	TRBV9	CASSRGQGAAGYTF	TGTGCCAGCAGCAGGGGACAGGGGGCGGCTGGCTACACCTTC
TRBJ2-5	NA	12	NA	TRBV19	CASSGPRRAQYF	TGTGCCAGTAGTGGACCAAGGAGGGCCCAGTACTTC
TRBJ2-7	NA	15	NA	TRBV11-2	CASTPFLGAPYEQYF	TGTGCCAGCACCCCGTTTTTGGGGGCACCCTACGAGCAGTACTTC
TRBJ2-7	NA	13	NA	TRBV29-1	CSVGGEGLYEQYF	TGCAGCGTTGGAGGAGAGGGCCTCTACGAGCAGTACTTC
TRBJ1-5	NA	13	NA	TRBV19	CASSRRVDQPQHF	TGTGCCAGTAGTCGAAGGGTCGATCAGCCCCAGCATTTT
TRBJ2-2	TRBD2	17	once	TRBV18	CASSSRPRGGEAGELFF	TGTGCCAGCTCAAGTCGGCCTCGGGGGGGCGAAGCCGGGGAGCTGTTTTTT
TRBJ2-7	TRBD1	18	NA	TRBV6-2/TRBV6-3	CASSPRRTRDRVTYEQYF	TGTGCCAGCAGTCCACGCCGTACCCGGGACAGGGTTACCTACGAGCAGTACTTC
TRBJ2-1	NA	21	NA	TRBV5-1	CASSLGVHNPAQVRSYNEQFF	TGCGCCAGCAGCTTGGGAGTACACAATCCAGCGCAGGTCCGCTCCTACAATGAGCAGTTCTTC
TRBJ2-1	TRBD2	14	few	TRBV18	CASREAGGYNEQFF	TGTGCCAGCCGGGAAGCGGGAGGGTACAATGAGCAGTTCTTC
TRBJ2-1	TRBD2	16	NA	TRBV9	CASSPRLAGGLGEQFF	TGTGCCAGCAGCCCCCGACTAGCGGGGGGGCTTGGTGAGCAGTTCTTC
TRBJ1-2	NA	12	NA	TRBV2	CASSARDYGYTF	TGTGCCAGCAGTGCGAGGGACTATGGCTACACCTTC
TRBJ1-5	TRBD1	18	NA	TRBV24-1	CATSGLAGGDRDSQPQHF	TGTGCCACCAGTGGCCTGGCAGGGGGGGACAGGGACAGTCAGCCCCAGCATTTT
TRBJ1-6	TRBD1	14	NA	TRBV27	CASSGQENNSPLHF	TGTGCCAGCAGTGGACAGGAGAATAATTCACCCCTCCACTTT
TRBJ1-2	NA	12	NA	TRBV2	CASSETRGTYTF	TGTGCCAGCAGTGAAACCCGGGGAACATACACCTTC
TRBJ2-5	NA	14	NA	TRBV6-1	CASSELGVQETQYF	TGTGCCAGCAGTGAATTGGGGGTTCAAGAGACCCAGTACTTC
TRBJ2-5	TRBD1	12	NA	TRBV9	CASSQGVETQYF	TGTGCCAGCAGCCAGGGGGTAGAGACCCAGTACTTC
TRBJ2-5	NA	15	NA	TRBV3-1/TRBV3-2	CASSQDRNRAQTQYF	TGTGCCAGCAGCCAAGATCGTAACAGGGCCCAGACCCAGTACTTC
TRBJ2-2	NA	18	NA	TRBV11-3	CASSLETFSTANTGELFF	TGTGCCAGCAGCTTAGAGACCTTTTCTACAGCGAACACCGGGGAGCTGTTTTTT
TRBJ2-5	TRBD1	16	NA	TRBV7-3	CASSFPGQGDQETQYF	TGTGCCAGCAGCTTCCCGGGACAGGGAGACCAAGAGACCCAGTACTTC
TRBJ2-2	TRBD1	16	NA	TRBV18	CASSQDRDANTGELFF	TGTGCCAGCTCACAAGACAGGGACGCGAACACCGGGGAGCTGTTTTTT
TRBJ2-3	NA	14	NA	TRBV15	CATSEGRSTDTQYF	TGTGCCACCAGCGAGGGACGAAGCACAGATACGCAGTATTTT
TRBJ1-2	NA	13	NA	TRBV18	CASSPEGIGGYTF	TGTGCCAGCTCACCAGAAGGAATCGGGGGCTACACCTTC
TRBJ2-3	TRBD1	16	NA	TRBV7-8	CASSLRDRGSTDTQYF	TGTGCCAGCAGCCTCCGGGACAGGGGGAGCACAGATACGCAGTATTTT
TRBJ2-3	TRBD1	14	NA	TRBV3-1/TRBV3-2	CASSQREQGNTQYF	TGTGCCAGCAGCCAGCGCGAACAGGGGAATACGCAGTATTTT
TRBJ2-3	NA	13	NA	TRBV11-1	CASSPRVTDTQYF	TGTGCCAGCAGCCCGAGAGTTACAGATACGCAGTATTTT
TRBJ2-2	TRBD1	17	NA	TRBV11-2	CASSLGSRDRVTGELFF	TGTGCCAGCAGCTTAGGTTCGAGGGACAGGGTCACCGGGGAGCTGTTTTTT
TRBJ2-7	TRBD1	13	NA	TRBV29-1	CSVGGQGANEQYF	TGCAGCGTTGGAGGACAGGGGGCCAACGAGCAGTACTTC
TRBJ1-1	NA	14	NA	TRBV3-1/TRBV3-2	CASSLEARRTEAFF	TGTGCCAGCAGCCTAGAGGCCCGTAGGACTGAAGCTTTCTTT
TRBJ1-5	NA	14	NA	TRBV20-1	CSASGQNSNQPQHF	TGCAGTGCTAGTGGACAGAATAGCAATCAGCCCCAGCATTTT
TRBJ1-6	NA	14	once	TRBV30	CAWNHGRYNSPLHF	TGTGCCTGGAACCACGGCAGGTATAATTCACCCCTCCACTTT
TRBJ1-1	TRBD1	19	NA	TRBV28	CASSFPRTGGYQLRTEAFF	TGTGCCAGCAGTTTCCCGAGGACAGGGGGCTACCAACTTCGCACTGAAGCTTTCTTT
TRBJ2-1	TRBD2	14	NA	TRBV11-3	CASSFEREDNEQFF	TGTGCCAGCAGCTTTGAGCGGGAGGACAATGAGCAGTTCTTC
TRBJ2-1	TRBD2	15	NA	TRBV9	CASSVVGLAVNEQFF	TGTGCCAGCAGCGTAGTGGGACTAGCCGTCAATGAGCAGTTCTTC
TRBJ1-1	TRBD1	15	NA	TRBV12-5	CASGLVQGGVTEAFF	TGTGCTAGTGGTTTGGTACAGGGGGGAGTCACTGAAGCTTTCTTT
TRBJ1-2	NA	13	NA	TRBV30	CAWSLQGFYGYTF	TGTGCCTGGAGCCTACAGGGATTCTATGGCTACACCTTC